The 14 T cell receptor beta chains presented below share a single source sample, sequenced in a study of CD8+ T cells in alopecia areata. Once RNA had been extracted, it was reverse transcribed into cDNA to act as the sequencing template. Libraries were prepared by immunoSEQ multiplex PCR; TCRdb keeps only in-frame clonotypes and omits some of them. The sample holds 110,000 or so clones; approximately 55% are singletons and the top ten take about 3.3%. Treatment: oral pan-JAK inhibitor, 5-10 mg twice daily. The sample in question was CD4+ T cells sorted from blood, obtained at week 24, from a patient treated with tofacitinib. These receptor sequences come from a human donor with alopecia areata.

The J gene is TRBJ2-2, the V gene TRBV19; D gene uncertain. Germline lookup yields CDR1 LNHDA and CDR2 SQIVND (reference sequence). The CDR3 spans 12 residues. Trimming took off 5 bases at V and 3 bases at J, with 4 bases between the two ends. CDR3 loop: CASSEHTGELFF. The CDR3 nucleotides are TGTGCCAGTAGTGAGCACACCGGGGAGCTGTTTTTT.

This clone is a singleton in its sample. In nucleotides, the CDR3 is TGTGCCAGCTCACTACAACAACAAACCCAAGAGACCCAGTACTTC. Translation gives CASSLQQQTQETQYF. This rearrangement joins TRBV18 to TRBJ2-5; D not resolved. Germline loops: CDR1 KGHSH, CDR2 LQKENI. The CDR3 length is 15 residues. Trimming cost V 4 bases and J 1 base, with 13 bases left between them. The variable domain in full, with the rest retrieved from reference TRBV18 and TRBJ2-5, is NAGVMQNPRHLVRRRGQEARLRCSPMKGHSHVYWYRQLPEEGLKFMVYLQKENIIDESGMPKERFSAEFPKEGPSILRIQQVVRGDSAAYFCASSLQQQTQETQYFGPGTRLLVL.

The chain employs TRBV9 and TRBJ1-2, with a possible D match to TRBD1 (6 bases). The V gene's germline CDR1 is SGDLS and CDR2 YYNGEE. Trimming removed 3 bases at V and 2 bases at J, with 11 bases between. The CDR3 consists of 14 residues. In nucleotides, the CDR3 is TGTGCCAGCAGCGGGGGACATGTGAACTATGGCTACACCTTC. Translation gives CASSGGHVNYGYTF.

V gene TRBV30 combines with J gene TRBJ2-5; unclear D gene. The J call may be mistaken, given a closer DNA end match to TRBJ2-7. The CDR3 runs to 16 residues. Germline loops: CDR1 GTSNPN, CDR2 SVGIG (reference sequence). CDR3 in amino acids: CAWRDRAIASFYEQYF. The DNA for the CDR3 is TGTGCCTGGAGGGATCGGGCCATCGCCTCTTTCTACGAGCAGTACTTC.

The rearrangement joins TRBV7-9 to TRBJ1-1; D is perhaps TRBD1 (5 bases). Deletions cut 7 bases from V and 11 bases from J, with 14 bases between. The germline gives CDR1 SEHNR, CDR2 FQNEAQ (reference sequence). This CDR3 region has 11 residues. This CDR3 reads CASIMGVDAFF. The DNA of the CDR3 is TGTGCCAGCATCATGGGGGTGGACGCTTTCTTT.

This chain links TRBV29-1 with TRBJ2-1; TRBD2 matches at 7 bases. The CDR3 extends over 12 amino acids. Germline CDR1 reads SQVTM; CDR2 reads ANQGSEA. The junction had 4 bases not matched to a gene; V was cut back by 4 bases and J by 7 bases. In DNA form, the CDR3 reads TGCAGCGTTGTAGGGCGGGGGAATGAGCAGTTCTTC. Encoded protein: CSVVGRGNEQFF.

The V call is TRBV2, the J call TRBJ1-4, with 9 nucleotides matching TRBD1. V shed 8 bases and J 7 bases; nucleotides not matched to a gene: 5. In germline, CDR1 is SNHLY, CDR2 FYNNEI. The CDR3 is 13 amino acids. The CDR3 DNA follows: TGTGCCAGCGTAGGGACAGGGTTTGAAAAACTGTTTTTT. Encoded protein: CASVGTGFEKLFF. The entire variable domain, with the rest obtained from reference TRBV2 and TRBJ1-4, is as follows: EPEVTQTPSHQVTQMGQEVILRCVPISNHLYFYWYRQILGQKVEFLVSFYNNEISEKSEIFDDQFSVERPDGSNFTLKIRSTKLEDSAMYFCASVGTGFEKLFFGSGTQLSVL.

In its sample, this clone was seen a few times. V and J are TRBV29-1 and TRBJ2-1; D is ambiguous. The germline gives CDR1 SQVTM, CDR2 ANQGSEA. The germline V and J ends were trimmed by 7 bases and 4 bases, with 14 bases remaining between them. This CDR3 is 13 amino acids long. The CDR3 DNA follows: TGCAGCGGAACCGAGACGGAATACAATGAGCAGTTCTTC. Translated, it gives CSGTETEYNEQFF.

This clone has more than one count but fewer than ten. The chain couples TRBV7-9 to TRBJ2-3; 7 nucleotides match TRBD2. This CDR3 is built from 15 residues. Germline CDR1 SEHNR, CDR2 FQNEAQ (reference sequence). The V and J ends lost 8 bases and 2 bases, in that order; junction bases with no gene match: 10. For the CDR3, the DNA is TGTGCCAGCGCCTCAGCGGGGCGCGACACAGATACGCAGTATTTT. Its protein product is CASASAGRDTDTQYF.

The chain employs TRBV5-6 and TRBJ2-2, with TRBD2 identical over 8 bases. In germline, CDR1 is SGHDT, CDR2 YYEEEE. V lost 6 bases to trimming and J lost 1 base; unmatched junction nucleotides: 8. There are 16 residues in the CDR3. The CDR3 DNA follows: TGTGCCAGCACCCTGCTCGCGGGGGGGAACACCGGGGAGCTGTTTTTT. As protein: CASTLLAGGNTGELFF.

This chain joins TRBV9 and TRBJ2-2, with D unclear. There are 13 residues in the CDR3. CDR1 SGDLS and CDR2 YYNGEE come from the germline V gene. V was pared by 0 bases and J by 5 bases, with 5 bases between. In DNA form, the CDR3 reads TGTGCCAGCAGCGTAGATCCTACCGGGGAGCTGTTTTTT. It is translated as CASSVDPTGELFF.

The CDR3 loop is CSVEGQADTEAFF. The CDR3 DNA reads as TGCAGCGTTGAAGGACAGGCGGATACTGAAGCTTTCTTT. The chain links TRBV29-1 to TRBJ1-1, with D perhaps matching TRBD1 (6 bases). V gave up 1 base and J gave up 5 bases, with 11 bases separating them. The V gene's germline CDR1 is SQVTM and CDR2 ANQGSEA. The CDR3 length is 13 residues.

The chain links TRBV4-3 to TRBJ1-1; D is ambiguous. V was shortened by 0 bases and J by 10 bases, with 12 bases between the two germline ends. In germline, CDR1 is LGHNA, CDR2 YSLEER. CDR3 length: 13 residues. The CDR3 DNA is TGCGCCAGCAGCCAAGAACCGGGAAGGGTAGCTTTCTTT. This translates into CASSQEPGRVAFF.

The V and J genes are TRBV7-2 and TRBJ1-2; D is ambiguous. Between the trimmed V and J ends, which lost 5 bases and 4 bases, there was a span of 8 bases. CDR1 and CDR2 (germline): SGHTA, FQGNSA. CDR3 length equals 12 residues. CDR3 in amino acids: CASSGSTYGYTF. The CDR3 DNA sequence: TGTGCCAGCAGCGGGAGCACCTATGGCTACACCTTC.